This T cell receptor beta chain was identified during a study of regulatory T cells in long-lasting Graves disease. Time point indicated: newly diagnosed GD, antithyroid drugs for less than 3 months. Construction of the TCR library relied on RNA isolated from PBMCs. Building of the TCR beta libraries involved iRepertoire HTBI primers and Arm-PCR of CDR3 regions. Each CDR3 protein is one row after TCRdb ran MiXCR on the multiplex PCR reads. The profile shows about 460,000 distinct CDR3 sequences, less than 15% of them singletons. With 8 bases clipped from V and 6 bases from J, the junction kept 8 bases outside the gene matches. The CDR3 extends over 14 amino acids. Germline CDR1 reads MDHEN; CDR2 reads SYDVKM. On this clonotype itself: A far larger clone is one base from this, pointing to a likely read error.

These data also formed part of another study, on T cells in Graves' hyperthyroidism and ophthalmopathy.

This clonotype originated in a woman aged 45 to 65 with Graves disease. J is TRBJ2-7 and V is TRBV28; 12 bases match TRBD2. The material sequenced was peripheral blood mononuclear cells (PBMCs), taken at new diagnosis, from a patient treated with antithyroid drugs. CDR3 amino acids: CASLPPGLAGEQYF. DNA for the CDR3: TGTGCCAGCTTACCACCGGGACTAGCGGGCGAGCAGTACTTC. The variable domain in full, with the rest retrieved from reference TRBV28 and TRBJ2-7, is DVKVTQSSRYLVKRTGEKVFLECVQDMDHENMFWYRQDPGLGLRLIYFSYDVKMKEKGDIPEGYSVSREKKERFSLILESASTNQTSMYLCASLPPGLAGEQYFGPGTRLTVT.